A selection of T cell receptor beta chains follows, all from one sample in a study of vaccination and CD4 T cells after COVID-19. No antigen has been assigned to these receptors. TCRdb itself ran the PCR reads through MiXCR, one entry per CDR3 protein. The sample includes about 5,600 distinct CDR3 sequences, about 45% of them seen just once. The sample consisted of CD4+ T cells from blood, cultured in vitro. These receptors all stem from a human donor in good health. Both conserved end residues are part of each CDR3. The D gene is left open where the match is weak. A clone size is listed for some rows: how often the clone was seen (once, few, many), or a class if it is expanded.

J | V | size | D | DNA | CDR3
TRBJ2-1 | TRBV7-9 | - | - | TGTGCCAGCAGCTTAGGCCGGAACAATGAGCAGTTCTTC | CASSLGRNNEQFF
TRBJ2-5 | TRBV7-3 | - | - | TGTGCCAGCAGCGCACCCAGACGTCTAGGTGAAGAGACCCAGTACTTC | CASSAPRRLGEETQYF
TRBJ1-2 | TRBV6-5 | - | - | TGTGCCAGCAGTTCGACTTACTCCGGGACGGTTTATGGCTACACCTTC | CASSSTYSGTVYGYTF
TRBJ2-3 | TRBV24-1 | - | - | TGTGCCACCAGTGAAGGAGGCAGGTGGAGCACAGATACGCAGTATTTT | CATSEGGRWSTDTQYF
TRBJ2-4 | TRBV6-1 | - | - | TGTGCCAGCAGCAACCCTAGCCCAGTGGACTTC | CASSNPSPVDF
TRBJ1-1 | TRBV28 | - | - | TGTGCCAGCAGTCCCCTACAGGGTATGGTCACTGAAGCTTTCTTT | CASSPLQGMVTEAFF
TRBJ1-1 | TRBV11-2 | - | - | TGTGCCAGCAGCTTGATGGGGGCGAGCACTGAAGCTTTCTTT | CASSLMGASTEAFF
TRBJ2-1 | TRBV6-1 | - | - | TGTGCCAGCAGGGATAGCCGTCTCTCCTACAATGAGCAGTTCTTC | CASRDSRLSYNEQFF
TRBJ1-2 | TRBV5-1 | - | TRBD1 | TGCGCCAGCAGCCCCACAGGGGGCCTTAACTATGGCTACACCTTC | CASSPTGGLNYGYTF
TRBJ1-6 | TRBV20-1 | few | - | TGCAGTGCTAGAGATCGGGCCAATTCACCCCTCCACTTT | CSARDRANSPLHF
TRBJ2-7 | TRBV20-1 | - | TRBD2 | TGCAGTGCTAGTCGGGGGGGAGTACGGTACGAGCAGTACTTC | CSASRGGVRYEQYF
TRBJ2-7 | TRBV20-1 | few | - | TGCAGTGCTAGAGGTCGATCCAGGGTGGCGTACTTC | CSARGRSRVAYF
TRBJ1-5 | TRBV12-3/TRBV12-4 | few | - | TGTGCCAGCAGTTGGGCCGGGTCCGGTCAGCCCCAGCATTTT | CASSWAGSGQPQHF
TRBJ1-1 | TRBV7-9 | - | - | TGTGCCAGCAGCTTTTTAGGAATGAACACTGAAGCTTTCTTT | CASSFLGMNTEAFF
TRBJ2-7 | TRBV30 | - | TRBD1 | TGTGCCTGGACTTCAGGGGGTTACGAGCAGTACTTC | CAWTSGGYEQYF
TRBJ2-3 | TRBV7-9 | - | TRBD1 | TGTGCCAGCAGCTTACCCGGACAGGCTTTTCAGACCACAGATACGCAGTATTTT | CASSLPGQAFQTTDTQYF
TRBJ1-2 | TRBV21-1 | - | - | TGTGCCAGCAGCAAAGCCATATATGGCTACACCTTC | CASSKAIYGYTF
TRBJ1-1 | TRBV5-1 | - | - | TGCGCCAGCAGCCCTGGGGGGGGAACTGAAGCTTTCTTT | CASSPGGGTEAFF
TRBJ1-5 | TRBV21-1 | - | - | TGTGCCAGCAGCAAAAAGACCGGGACAGGGTGGGATCAGCCCCAGCATTTT | CASSKKTGTGWDQPQHF
TRBJ2-7 | TRBV6-1 | - | - | TGTGCCAGCAGTGAAGCGCTCCCAAGCACCTACGAGCAGTACTTC | CASSEALPSTYEQYF
TRBJ2-3 | TRBV19 | - | TRBD2 | TGTGCCAGTATGAGGATAGCGGGGATCACAGATACGCAGTATTTT | CASMRIAGITDTQYF
TRBJ1-3 | TRBV5-6 | medium-sized | TRBD1 | TGTGCCAGCAGGGACAGGTCCGGAAACACCATATATTTT | CASRDRSGNTIYF
TRBJ1-1 | TRBV6-1 | - | - | TGTGCCAGCCATAGGACAATTATGAACACTGAAGCTTTCTTT | CASHRTIMNTEAFF
TRBJ2-1 | TRBV7-2 | few | TRBD2 | TGTGCCAGCAGCCGACTAGCGGGGGACCGACTTCGGGGGAAGTTCTTC | CASSRLAGDRLRGKFF
TRBJ1-1 | TRBV11-2 | few | - | TGTGCCAGCAGCTTAGTCTCCGGGACAGAAGCTTTCTTT | CASSLVSGTEAFF
TRBJ1-5 | TRBV20-1 | few | - | TGCAGTGCAATACAGCAAAATCAGCCCCAGCATTTT | CSAIQQNQPQHF
TRBJ2-7 | TRBV19 | - | - | TGTGCCAGTAGTCGAGGCCTTACCAACGAGCAGTACTTC | CASSRGLTNEQYF
TRBJ2-6 | TRBV2 | once | TRBD1 | TGTGCCAGCAGTGGGGCACCGGGACAGAGTCACTCTGGGGCCAACGTCCTGACTTTC | CASSGAPGQSHSGANVLTF
TRBJ1-1 | TRBV30 | - | - | TGTGCCTGGAGTCCCCTGGCCACTGAAGCTTTCTTT | CAWSPLATEAFF
TRBJ1-5 | TRBV20-1 | - | - | TGCAGTGCTCCAAGAGGGGTGAATCAGCCCCAGCATTTT | CSAPRGVNQPQHF
TRBJ1-2 | TRBV29-1 | few | - | TGCAGCGTTGGGGACCGGGGGTATGGCTACACCTTC | CSVGDRGYGYTF
TRBJ1-2 | TRBV7-9 | - | - | TGTGCCAGCGCTGAAATTTATGGCTACACCTTC | CASAEIYGYTF
TRBJ2-5 | TRBV6-1 | - | - | TGTGCCAGCAGTGAAGCCTCGGATTTATGGCGGAAGGCGACCCAGTACTTC | CASSEASDLWRKATQYF
TRBJ2-2 | TRBV7-3 | - | TRBD2 | TGTGCCAGCAGCCCACCTCGGGGGGGGAACACCGGGGAGCTGTTTTTT | CASSPPRGGNTGELFF
TRBJ1-1 | TRBV6-5 | - | - | TGTGCCAGCAGTTTCCAGGGAGGGACTGAAGCTTTCTTT | CASSFQGGTEAFF
TRBJ1-5 | TRBV2 | few | TRBD1 | TGTGCCAGCAGTGATTCAGGGGGTTCAAGGCAGCCCCAGCATTTT | CASSDSGGSRQPQHF
TRBJ2-3 | TRBV4-2 | - | TRBD2 | TGTGCCAGCAGCCAAGGGACTAGCGGGGGGGCAGATACGCAGTATTTT | CASSQGTSGGADTQYF
TRBJ2-6 | TRBV6-1 | - | - | TGTGCCAGCAGTACAGGGATAACCGGGGCCAACGTCCTGACTTTC | CASSTGITGANVLTF
TRBJ2-3 | TRBV7-7 | - | - | TGTGCTAGCAGCTTAGGAAACTACCCTAGCACAGATACGCAGTATTTT | CASSLGNYPSTDTQYF
TRBJ1-1 | TRBV7-9 | - | - | TGTGCCAGCAGCTTTCAAGGGGGTAAAGGGACTGAAGCTTTCTTT | CASSFQGGKGTEAFF
TRBJ2-5 | TRBV5-5 | - | TRBD1 | TGTGCCAGCAGCTTAGACAGGGGTGGAGAGACCCAGTACTTC | CASSLDRGGETQYF
TRBJ1-6 | TRBV6-1 | - | - | TGTGCCAGCAGTGAAGGGGAAGGGGATAATTCACCCCTCCACTTT | CASSEGEGDNSPLHF